What follows are 5 T cell receptor beta chains derived from one specimen sequenced in a study of shared clonotypes between healthy human individuals. Sequencing used immunoSEQ multiplex PCR; TCRdb keeps in-frame clones, though not all of them. The sample yields over 1.5 million clones, nearly 99% seen once. Specimen: naive CD4+ T cells sorted from blood. Subset denoted: CD45RA+ positively selected. Receptor source: a man younger than 40 in good health.

This clone was seen just once. The chain joins TRBV7-9 to TRBJ2-7; a weak D match, TRBD2 (6 bases). V was trimmed by 5 bases and J by 0 bases, leaving 11 bases between them. The CDR3 covers 14 residues. The germline V gene encodes CDR1 SEHNR and CDR2 FQNEAQ (reference sequence). CDR3 protein: CASSNSGTSYEQYF. Written as DNA, the CDR3 is TGTGCCAGCAGCAATAGCGGAACCTCCTACGAGCAGTACTTC.

The rearrangement joins TRBV29-1 to TRBJ2-3; D not resolved. CDR1 is SQVTM and CDR2 is ANQGSEA in the germline V gene. This CDR3 spans 14 amino acids. With 0 bases removed from V and 6 bases from J, the gap between germline ends came to 13 bases. The CDR3 sequence is CSVEDPGRWDTQYF. DNA of the CDR3: TGCAGCGTTGAAGATCCAGGTCGGTGGGATACGCAGTATTTT.

In DNA form, the CDR3 reads TGTGCCAGCAGGAACCCCGGTACGGAGCAGTACTTC. The encoded protein is CASRNPGTEQYF. The rearrangement links TRBV28 to TRBJ2-7; unclear D gene. Germline lookup yields CDR1 MDHEN and CDR2 SYDVKM. Trimming removed 6 bases from V and 7 bases from J, with 13 bases in between. This CDR3 comprises 12 residues.

The chain is built from TRBV6-1 and TRBJ1-2; D not resolved. The V and J ends lost 0 bases and 4 bases respectively, with 12 bases between them. The germline CDR1 and CDR2 sequences are MNHNS and SASEGT. The CDR3 contains 15 residues. The chain's CDR3 is CASSEALDTGYGYTF. The CDR3 coding sequence is TGTGCCAGCAGTGAAGCCTTAGATACGGGCTATGGCTACACCTTC.

The rearrangement uses TRBV20-1 and TRBJ2-1; D gene unclear. Germline CDR1 reads DFQATT; CDR2 reads SNEGSKA (reference sequence). CDR3 length equals 11 residues. V was pared by 0 bases and J by 9 bases, with 6 bases between. The CDR3 loop reads CSAREGSEQFF. As DNA, the CDR3 is TGCAGTGCTAGAGAGGGTTCTGAGCAGTTCTTC.